This entry lists 32 T cell receptor beta chains sequenced from one sample in a study of blood T cell repertoires in COVID-19. The protocol was immunoSEQ multiplex PCR, while the TCRdb copy is restricted to in-frame clones and leaves out a portion. The table has some 140,000 clones, about 86% seen once. Specimen: peripheral blood. The receptor source for this set is a woman aged 60-75 years with active or convalescent COVID-19.

The rearrangement joins TRBV6-9 to TRBJ1-3; 10 bases line up with TRBD1. The CDR3 has 14 residues. Trimming cost V 5 bases and J 6 bases; bases outside gene matches: 4. Per the germline V gene, CDR1 is MNHGY and CDR2 is SVAAGI. CDR3 region: CASSPGTGANTIYF. The CDR3 DNA reads TGTGCCAGCAGTCCCGGGACAGGGGCAAACACCATATATTTT.

The gene calls are TRBV9 and TRBJ2-5; weak D call: TRBD2 (6 bases). CDR1 is SGDLS and CDR2 is YYNGEE in the germline V gene. V was pared by 0 bases and J by 4 bases, with 10 bases between. The CDR3 contains 14 residues. CDR3 nucleotides: TGTGCCAGCAGCGTAGGGAATAGCGGAGAGACCCAGTACTTC. Protein product: CASSVGNSGETQYF. Looking up the rest from reference TRBV9 and TRBJ2-5 gives the full variable domain: DSGVTQTPKHLITATGQRVTLRCSPRSGDLSVYWYQQSLDQGLQFLIQYYNGEERAKGNILERFSAQQFPDLHSELNLSSLELGDSALYFCASSVGNSGETQYFGPGTRLLVL.

V usage is TRBV7-9 and J usage is TRBJ1-1, with 7 bases that match TRBD1. Looked up from germline, CDR1 is SEHNR and CDR2 is FQNEAQ (reference sequence). The CDR3 covers 15 residues. Losses at the gene ends were 2 bases for V and 5 bases for J; bases not matched to a gene: 8. The CDR3 here is CASSLIDRAPTEAFF. In DNA, the CDR3 is TGTGCCAGCAGCTTAATAGACAGGGCCCCGACTGAAGCTTTCTTT.

The J gene is TRBJ2-1, the V gene TRBV11-1; a weak D match, TRBD2 (5 bases). Between the trimmed V and J ends, which lost 5 bases and 4 bases, there was a span of 12 bases. This CDR3 region has 14 residues. Germline CDR1 is SGHAT and CDR2 is FQDESV (reference sequence). This CDR3 reads CASSPGPGYNEQFF. The CDR3 DNA reads TGTGCCAGCAGCCCAGGTCCGGGGTACAATGAGCAGTTCTTC.

V gene TRBV27 combines with J gene TRBJ2-1; 7 nucleotides match TRBD2. The CDR3 sequence is 15 residues long. Germline-derived CDR1 and CDR2 are MNHEY and SMNVEV (reference sequence). Trimming at V came to 5 bases and at J to 0 bases, leaving 4 bases not matched to a gene. The CDR3 spells CASSSGTVSYNEQFF. CDR3 DNA: TGTGCCAGCAGTAGCGGGACGGTCTCCTACAATGAGCAGTTCTTC.

The chain uses TRBV6-1 and TRBJ2-7; D not resolved. In germline, CDR1 is MNHNS, CDR2 SASEGT. Deletions cut 3 bases from V and 4 bases from J, with 4 bases between. The CDR3 has 11 residues. CDR3 protein: CASSDRYEQYF. The CDR3 DNA is TGTGCCAGCAGTGACAGGTACGAGCAGTACTTC.

The chain recombines TRBV25-1 with TRBJ2-7; 9 bases line up with TRBD2. Trimming at V came to 5 bases and at J to 4 bases, leaving 6 bases not matched to a gene. CDR1 and CDR2 (germline): MGHDK, SYGVNS. CDR3 size: 14 residues. CDR3 bases: TGTGCCAGCAGTAACCCTAGCGGGACTTACGAGCAGTACTTC. Its translation is CASSNPSGTYEQYF.

The chain recombines TRBV3-1 (or the pseudogene TRBV3-2) with TRBJ2-3; D might be TRBD1 (5 bases). V lost 3 bases and J lost 1, with 5 bases in between. Germline V gene data show CDR1 as LGHDT and CDR2 as YNNKEL (reference sequence). The CDR3 is made up of 13 amino acids. The CDR3 protein is CASSQGRTDTQYF. Written as DNA, the CDR3 is TGTGCCAGCAGCCAGGGGCGCACAGATACGCAGTATTTT.

V gene TRBV19 combines with J gene TRBJ1-2; 8 bases map to TRBD1. The junction had 7 bases not matched to a gene; V was cut back by 5 bases and J by 8 bases. CDR1 is LNHDA, CDR2 SQIVND, per germline (reference sequence). There are 13 residues in the CDR3. CDR3 nucleotides: TGTGCCAGTAGTCCGGACAGGGTAGTAGGCTACACCTTC. It codes for CASSPDRVVGYTF.

The CDR3 loop reads CASSLFGQNTGELFF. Written as DNA, the CDR3 is TGCGCCAGCAGCCTCTTTGGACAGAACACCGGGGAGCTGTTTTTT. This chain connects TRBV5-1 to TRBJ2-2, with a tentative D call TRBD1 (5 bases). V shed 4 bases and J shed 1 base, with 11 bases lying between them. The germline CDR1 and CDR2 sequences are SGHRS and YFSETQ. The CDR3 loop spans 15 amino acids.

The chain has TRBV28 and TRBJ1-1, with 11 nucleotides matching TRBD1. This CDR3 has 13 amino acids. The germline V gene has CDR1 MDHEN and CDR2 SYDVKM. The V gene end was trimmed by 10 bases and the J gene end by 4 bases; junction bases not matched to a gene: 5. The CDR3 protein is CATRTGGSTEAFF. CDR3 DNA: TGTGCCACGAGGACAGGGGGCAGCACTGAAGCTTTCTTT.

Concerning this clone itself: An end of the junction differs from the germline gene, which may be a read error. This chain connects TRBV5-5 to TRBJ2-2, with unresolved D. Germline lookup yields CDR1 SGHKS and CDR2 YYEKEE (reference sequence). The CDR3 runs 15 residues. CDR3 region: CASGLALANTGELFF. The CDR3 region has the DNA TGTGCCAGCGGCTTAGCCCTCGCGAACACCGGGGAGCTGTTTTTT. Drawing the rest from reference TRBV5-5 and TRBJ2-2, the complete variable domain is DAGVTQSPTHLIKTRGQQVTLRCSPISGHKSVSWYQQVLGQGPQFIFQYYEKEERGRGNFPDRFSARQFPNYSSELNVNALLLGDSALYLCASGLALANTGELFFGEGSRLTVL.

This clone was recorded once. The V call is TRBV2, the J call TRBJ1-1; 8 bases align to TRBD1. This CDR3 has 14 residues. V lost 6 bases and J lost 4; bases outside the gene matches: 7. The germline gives CDR1 SNHLY, CDR2 FYNNEI. CDR3 in amino acids: CASSKQGEATEAFF. CDR3 bases: TGTGCCAGCAGCAAACAGGGGGAGGCCACTGAAGCTTTCTTT.

V gene TRBV7-9 combines with J gene TRBJ1-1; D is possibly TRBD1 (6 bases). Germline V gene sequence: CDR1 SEHNR, CDR2 FQNEAQ (reference sequence). V gave up 3 bases and J gave up 7 bases, with 15 bases separating them. The CDR3 is made up of 14 amino acids. CDR3: CASSFDGQINEAFF. In DNA, the CDR3 is TGTGCCAGCAGCTTTGATGGACAGATTAATGAAGCTTTCTTT.

At least ten counts were recorded for this clone. The chain couples TRBV2 to TRBJ1-5, with 8 positions matching TRBD1. CDR1 and CDR2 (germline): SNHLY, FYNNEI. Losses at the gene ends were 4 bases for V and 5 bases for J; bases not matched to a gene: 4. The CDR3 is 14 residues long. In DNA form, the CDR3 reads TGTGCCAGCAGTGGGAAGGACAGGGATCAGCCCCAGCATTTT. This gives the protein CASSGKDRDQPQHF.

V gene TRBV28 combines with J gene TRBJ2-3, with 7 nucleotides matching TRBD1. This CDR3 is 16 amino acids long. Germline V gives CDR1 MDHEN, CDR2 SYDVKM. Trimming cost V 5 bases and J 2 bases; bases outside gene matches: 10. The chain's CDR3 is CASSPPSTGPTDTQYF. The CDR3 coding sequence is TGTGCCAGCAGTCCACCATCGACAGGGCCCACAGATACGCAGTATTTT.

The chain uses TRBV18 and TRBJ2-2; TRBD1 aligns across 7 bases. Germline V gene sequence: CDR1 KGHSH, CDR2 LQKENI. The CDR3 totals 13 residues. With 3 bases clipped from V and 6 bases from J, the junction kept 1 base outside the gene matches. CDR3 in DNA: TGTGCCAGCTCACCGCAGGGGGCCGGGGAGCTGTTTTTT. Its translation: CASSPQGAGELFF.

The gene calls are TRBV3-1 (or the pseudogene TRBV3-2) and TRBJ1-2; tentatively, D is TRBD1 (5 bases). Germline V gene lookup returns CDR1 LGHDT and CDR2 YNNKEL (reference sequence). Trimming cost V 3 bases and J 8 bases, with 13 bases left between them. This CDR3 contains 13 residues. As DNA, the CDR3 is TGTGCCAGCAGCCATACAGAGCAGGGAGGCTACACCTTC. It translates to CASSHTEQGGYTF.

The J gene is TRBJ2-1, the V gene TRBV7-2, with 15 bases that match TRBD2. Germline values: CDR1 SGHTA, CDR2 FQGNSA. CDR3 length equals 18 residues. V was pared by 3 bases and J by 6 bases, with 9 bases of the junction left unmatched. The CDR3 reads CASSFGTSGRRIGNEQFF. CDR3 coding DNA: TGTGCCAGCAGCTTTGGGACTAGCGGGAGGCGGATTGGCAATGAGCAGTTCTTC.

This clone was seen a single time. For the CDR3, the DNA is TGTGCCTGGAGTGGAGGGACTAGAGGCGAGCAGTACTTC. This translates into CAWSGGTRGEQYF. The gene calls are TRBV30 and TRBJ2-7; TRBD2 aligns across 8 bases. Trimming at V came to 1 base and at J to 6 bases, leaving 5 bases not matched to a gene. Germline CDR1 GTSNPN, CDR2 SVGIG (reference sequence). This CDR3 has 13 amino acids.

The V call is TRBV27, the J call TRBJ2-1; 10 bases match TRBD2. The CDR3 spans 14 residues. Germline V gene data show CDR1 as MNHEY and CDR2 as SMNVEV (reference sequence). J lost 5 bases, V lost 7 bases, and 5 bases had no gene match. CDR3 sequence: CASKTLAGDNEQFF. CDR3 nucleotides: TGTGCCAGCAAAACCCTAGCGGGAGACAATGAGCAGTTCTTC.

The rearrangement uses TRBV19 and TRBJ1-6; the match to TRBD1 covers 10 bases. The CDR3 sequence is 16 residues long. Germline CDR1 and CDR2: LNHDA and SQIVND (reference sequence). Trimming cost V 5 bases and J 10 bases; bases outside gene matches: 11. CDR3 nucleotide sequence: TGTGCCAGTAGTCGTCGGACAGGGGGATCTGGGTCACCCCTCCACTTT. Residues: CASSRRTGGSGSPLHF.

V gene TRBV10-3 combines with J gene TRBJ2-1, with D maybe TRBD2 (5 bases). The CDR3 has 15 amino acids. The germline gives CDR1 ENHRY, CDR2 SYGVKD. V was pared by 3 bases and J by 2 bases, with 11 bases between. The chain's CDR3 is CAISDGGRTYNEQFF. CDR3 nucleotide sequence: TGTGCCATCAGTGACGGCGGGCGGACCTACAATGAGCAGTTCTTC.

The CDR3, as DNA: TGTGCCAGCAGTGAAGCGCGGTTTAGGGACGGCCGGAGGGGCAATCAGCCCCAGCATTTT. It encodes CASSEARFRDGRRGNQPQHF. This sequence joins TRBV6-1 and TRBJ1-5; possibly TRBD1 for D (5 bases). Trimming took off 0 bases at V and 2 bases at J, with 23 bases between the two ends. From germline, CDR1 is MNHNS and CDR2 SASEGT. This CDR3 is 20 amino acids long.

The chain employs TRBV11-2 and TRBJ2-2; D perhaps matches TRBD1 (5 bases). CDR3 size: 16 residues. Germline V gene lookup returns CDR1 SGHAT and CDR2 FQNNGV. With 1 base removed from V and 4 bases from J, the gap between germline ends came to 13 bases. The CDR3 DNA is TGTGCCAGCAGCTTAGGGTACCAGGGTAGCACCGGGGAGCTGTTTTTT. Protein sequence: CASSLGYQGSTGELFF.

The genes are TRBV2 and TRBJ2-5, with no clear D. The CDR3 length is 11 residues. Deletions cut 11 bases from V and 4 bases from J, with 11 bases between. Germline values: CDR1 SNHLY, CDR2 FYNNEI. The CDR3 DNA reads TGTGCCGGCGAGGCTCGAGAGACCCAGTACTTC. Translated: CAGEARETQYF.

The CDR3 region has the DNA TGTGCCAGCAGCTTAGAGGCGGGTGGCGAGACCCAGTACTTC. Translated: CASSLEAGGETQYF. The chain uses TRBV13 and TRBJ2-5; weak D call: TRBD2 (5 bases). From germline, CDR1 is PRHDT and CDR2 FYEKMQ (reference sequence). V gave up 1 base and J gave up 5 bases, with 11 bases separating them. The CDR3 spans 14 residues.

The chain combines TRBV6-5 with TRBJ1-2; no definite D call. This CDR3 contains 15 residues. V lost 7 bases and J 1 base, leaving 16 bases between the germline ends. Germline lookup yields CDR1 MNHEY and CDR2 SVGAGI. The CDR3 loop is CASILTRQNNYGYTF. CDR3 coding DNA: TGTGCCAGCATTCTGACAAGGCAGAATAACTATGGCTACACCTTC.

The V call is TRBV19, the J call TRBJ1-1, with D unclear. The CDR3 is made up of 13 amino acids. Trimming took 7 bases from V and 4 from J, leaving 13 bases between them. Germline V gene lookup returns CDR1 LNHDA and CDR2 SQIVND (reference sequence). Here the CDR3 reads CASKGASRTEAFF. The CDR3 region has the DNA TGTGCCAGTAAAGGAGCATCTCGCACTGAAGCTTTCTTT.

The genes are TRBV7-2 and TRBJ1-2, with 12 bases identical to TRBD1. The CDR3 sequence is 17 residues long. Trimming at V came to 2 bases and at J to 8 bases, leaving 12 bases not matched to a gene. The germline CDR1 and CDR2 sequences are SGHTA and FQGNSA. This CDR3 reads CASSLPKGQGALGGYTF. Written as DNA, the CDR3 is TGTGCCAGCAGCTTACCTAAGGGACAGGGGGCATTAGGCGGCTACACCTTC.

This chain joins TRBV9 and TRBJ2-5; possible D gene TRBD2, 6 bases. The CDR3 has 14 amino acids. V lost 9 bases to trimming and J lost 1 base, with 16 bases between them. Per germline, CDR1 SGDLS and CDR2 YYNGEE. The CDR3 DNA follows: TGTGCCACCAAATCGGGACTCACCCAAGAGACCCAGTACTTC. Its protein is CATKSGLTQETQYF.

J is TRBJ2-7 and V is TRBV6-2 or TRBV6-3; tentative D call: TRBD2 (6 bases). Germline CDR1 reads MNHEY; CDR2 reads SVGEGT. The length of the CDR3 is 13 residues. Trimming removed 2 bases from V and 1 base from J, with 6 bases in between. In DNA, the CDR3 is TGTGCCAGCAGTTACCGGGGGTCCTACGAGCAGTACTTC. Amino acids: CASSYRGSYEQYF.